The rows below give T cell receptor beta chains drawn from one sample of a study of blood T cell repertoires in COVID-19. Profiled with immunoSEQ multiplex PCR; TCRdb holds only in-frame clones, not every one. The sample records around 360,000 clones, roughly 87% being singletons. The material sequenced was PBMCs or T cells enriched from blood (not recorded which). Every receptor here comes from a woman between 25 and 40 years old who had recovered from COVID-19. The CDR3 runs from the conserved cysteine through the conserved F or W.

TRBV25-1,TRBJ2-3,CASSEYRDALAADTQYF
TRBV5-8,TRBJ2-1,CASSVEGGAYNEQFF
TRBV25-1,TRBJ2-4,CASSDIRGQAKNIQYF
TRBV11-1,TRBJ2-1,CASSGVLAGTYNEQFF
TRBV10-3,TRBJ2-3,CATESGVRGNTDTQYF
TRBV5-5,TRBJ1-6,CASSGSRDREVNSPLHF
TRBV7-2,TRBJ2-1,CASSPGTSGPFSYNEQFF
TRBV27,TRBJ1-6,CASGTSHNSPLHF
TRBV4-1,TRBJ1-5,CASSQYTGGQPQHF
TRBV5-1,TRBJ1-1,CASSLEGRNTEAFF
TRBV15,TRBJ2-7,CATSRVWATYEQYF
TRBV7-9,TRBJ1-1,CASSPRPEAEAFF
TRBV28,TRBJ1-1,CASSLGQLEAFF
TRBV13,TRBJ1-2,CASSRQEGLSYGYTF
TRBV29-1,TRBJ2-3,CSDGTPVDGSTDTQYF
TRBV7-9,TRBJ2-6,CASSADRGLSGANVLTF
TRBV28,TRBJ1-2,CASSFGQGLGGYTF
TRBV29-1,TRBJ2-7,CSVGTGGSRYEQYF
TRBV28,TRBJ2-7,CASSWTSGGYEQYF
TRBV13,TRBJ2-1,CASSLGLSGQGNSNEQFF